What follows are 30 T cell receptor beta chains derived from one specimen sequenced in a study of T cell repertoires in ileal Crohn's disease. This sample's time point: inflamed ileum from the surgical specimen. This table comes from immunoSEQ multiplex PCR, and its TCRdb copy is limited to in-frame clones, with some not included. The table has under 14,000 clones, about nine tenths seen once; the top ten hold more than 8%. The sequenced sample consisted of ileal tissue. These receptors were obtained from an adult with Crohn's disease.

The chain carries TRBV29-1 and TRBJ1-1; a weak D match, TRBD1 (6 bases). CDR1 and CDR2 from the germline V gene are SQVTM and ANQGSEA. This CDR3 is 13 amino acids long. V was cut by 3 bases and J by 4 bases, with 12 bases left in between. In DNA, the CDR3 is TGCAGCGTTGAGGGGGGAGGGGGCACTGAAGCTTTCTTT. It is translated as CSVEGGGGTEAFF.

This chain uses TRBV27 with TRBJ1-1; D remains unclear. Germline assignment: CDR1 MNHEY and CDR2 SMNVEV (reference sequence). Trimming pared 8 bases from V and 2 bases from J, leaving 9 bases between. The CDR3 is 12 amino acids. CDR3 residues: CASGLGNTEAFF. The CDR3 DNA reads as TGTGCCAGCGGCCTGGGAAACACTGAAGCTTTCTTT.

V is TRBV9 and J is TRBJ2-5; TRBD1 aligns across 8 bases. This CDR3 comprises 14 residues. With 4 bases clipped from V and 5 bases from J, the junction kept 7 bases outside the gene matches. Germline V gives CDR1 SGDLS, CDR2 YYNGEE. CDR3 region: CASSTGGTSETQYF. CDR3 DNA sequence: TGTGCCAGCAGCACAGGGGGAACCTCGGAGACCCAGTACTTC. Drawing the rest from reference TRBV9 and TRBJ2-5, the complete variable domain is DSGVTQTPKHLITATGQRVTLRCSPRSGDLSVYWYQQSLDQGLQFLIQYYNGEERAKGNILERFSAQQFPDLHSELNLSSLELGDSALYFCASSTGGTSETQYFGPGTRLLVL.

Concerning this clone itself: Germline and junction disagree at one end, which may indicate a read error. DNA of the CDR3: TGTGCCAGCACCTTGGGCCTGAGGGACAGGGACTACAATGAGCAGTTCTTC. It translates to CASTLGLRDRDYNEQFF. The rearrangement links TRBV5-4 to TRBJ2-1; 9 bases agree with TRBD1. The CDR3 length is 17 residues. The germline V gene encodes CDR1 SGHNT and CDR2 YYREEE (reference sequence).

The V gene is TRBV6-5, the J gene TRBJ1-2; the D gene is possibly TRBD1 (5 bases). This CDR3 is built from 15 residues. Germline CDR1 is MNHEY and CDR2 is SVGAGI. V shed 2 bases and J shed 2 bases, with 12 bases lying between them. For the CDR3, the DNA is TGTGCCAGCAGTTACCGGGCAGGGTTGAACTATGGCTACACCTTC. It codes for CASSYRAGLNYGYTF.

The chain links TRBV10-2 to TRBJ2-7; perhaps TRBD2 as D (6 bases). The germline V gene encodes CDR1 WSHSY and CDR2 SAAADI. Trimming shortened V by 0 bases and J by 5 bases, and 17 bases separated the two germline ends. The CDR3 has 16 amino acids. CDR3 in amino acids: CASSESRRAGGNEQYV. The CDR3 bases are TGCGCCAGCAGTGAGTCCCGGAGGGCCGGGGGAAACGAGCAGTACGTC.

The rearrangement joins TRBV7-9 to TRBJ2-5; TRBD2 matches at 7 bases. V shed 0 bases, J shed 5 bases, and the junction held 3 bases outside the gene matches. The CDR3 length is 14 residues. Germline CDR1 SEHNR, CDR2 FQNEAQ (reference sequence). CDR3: CASSLASGTETQYF. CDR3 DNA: TGTGCCAGCAGCTTAGCGAGCGGGACTGAGACCCAGTACTTC.

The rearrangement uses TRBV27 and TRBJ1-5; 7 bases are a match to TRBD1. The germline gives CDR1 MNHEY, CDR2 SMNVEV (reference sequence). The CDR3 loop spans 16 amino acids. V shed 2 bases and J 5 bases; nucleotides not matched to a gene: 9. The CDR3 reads CASSLRSGGFDQPQHF. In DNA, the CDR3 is TGTGCCAGCAGTTTAAGGTCAGGGGGGTTCGATCAGCCCCAGCATTTT.

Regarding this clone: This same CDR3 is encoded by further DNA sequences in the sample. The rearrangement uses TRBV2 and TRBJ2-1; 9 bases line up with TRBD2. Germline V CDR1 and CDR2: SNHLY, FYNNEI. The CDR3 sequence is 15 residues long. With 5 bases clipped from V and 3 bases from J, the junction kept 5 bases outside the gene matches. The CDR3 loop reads CASSSPTSGYNEQFF. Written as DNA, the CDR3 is TGTGCCAGCAGTTCTCCGACTAGCGGCTACAATGAGCAGTTCTTC. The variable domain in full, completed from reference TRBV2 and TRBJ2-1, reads EPEVTQTPSHQVTQMGQEVILRCVPISNHLYFYWYRQILGQKVEFLVSFYNNEISEKSEIFDDQFSVERPDGSNFTLKIRSTKLEDSAMYFCASSSPTSGYNEQFFGPGTRLTVL.

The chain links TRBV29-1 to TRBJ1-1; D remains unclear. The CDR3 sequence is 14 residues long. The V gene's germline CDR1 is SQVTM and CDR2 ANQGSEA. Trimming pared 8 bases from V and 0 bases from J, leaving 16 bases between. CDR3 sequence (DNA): TGCAGCCACAACCCGACATCCATGAACACTGAAGCTTTCTTT. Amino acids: CSHNPTSMNTEAFF.

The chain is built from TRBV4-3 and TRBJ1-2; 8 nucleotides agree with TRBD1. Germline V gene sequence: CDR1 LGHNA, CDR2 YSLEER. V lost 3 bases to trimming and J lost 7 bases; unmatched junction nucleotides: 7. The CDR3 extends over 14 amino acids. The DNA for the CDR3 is TGCGCCAGCAGCCATGCAGGGGGCGAGGGTGGCTACACCTTC. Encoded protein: CASSHAGGEGGYTF.

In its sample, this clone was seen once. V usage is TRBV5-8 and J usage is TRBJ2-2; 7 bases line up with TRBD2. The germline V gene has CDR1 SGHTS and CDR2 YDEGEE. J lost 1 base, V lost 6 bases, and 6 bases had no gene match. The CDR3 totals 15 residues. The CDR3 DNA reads TGTGCCAGCAAGGAGGAGCGGGAGAACACCGGGGAGCTGTTTTTT. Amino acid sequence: CASKEERENTGELFF. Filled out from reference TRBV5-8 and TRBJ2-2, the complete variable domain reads EAGVTQSPTHLIKTRGQQATLRCSPISGHTSVYWYQQALGLGLQFLLWYDEGEERNRGNFPPRFSGRQFPNYSSELNVNALELEDSALYLCASKEERENTGELFFGEGSRLTVL.

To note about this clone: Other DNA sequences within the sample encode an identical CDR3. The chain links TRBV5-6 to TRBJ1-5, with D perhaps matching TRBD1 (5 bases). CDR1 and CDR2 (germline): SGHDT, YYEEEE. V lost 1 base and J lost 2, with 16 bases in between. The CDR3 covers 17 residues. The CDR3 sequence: CASSLMGRRGGNQPQHF. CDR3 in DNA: TGTGCCAGCAGCTTGATGGGGAGAAGGGGTGGCAATCAGCCCCAGCATTTT. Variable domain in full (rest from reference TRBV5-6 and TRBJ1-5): DAGVTQSPTHLIKTRGQQVTLRCSPKSGHDTVSWYQQALGQGPQFIFQYYEEEERQRGNFPDRFSGHQFPNYSSELNVNALLLGDSALYLCASSLMGRRGGNQPQHFGDGTRLSIL.

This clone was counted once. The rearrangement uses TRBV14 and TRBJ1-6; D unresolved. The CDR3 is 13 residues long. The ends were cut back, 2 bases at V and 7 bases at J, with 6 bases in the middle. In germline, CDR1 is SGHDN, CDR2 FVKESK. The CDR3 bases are TGTGCCAGCAGCCAAAGCGGGAATTCACCCCTCCACTTT. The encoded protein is CASSQSGNSPLHF.

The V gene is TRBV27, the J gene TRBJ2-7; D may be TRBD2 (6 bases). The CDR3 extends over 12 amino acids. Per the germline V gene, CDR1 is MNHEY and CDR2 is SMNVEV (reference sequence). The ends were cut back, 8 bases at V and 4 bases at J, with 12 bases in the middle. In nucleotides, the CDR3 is TGTGCCAGCCTGGGCCGGGGGTACGAGCAGTACTTC. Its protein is CASLGRGYEQYF.

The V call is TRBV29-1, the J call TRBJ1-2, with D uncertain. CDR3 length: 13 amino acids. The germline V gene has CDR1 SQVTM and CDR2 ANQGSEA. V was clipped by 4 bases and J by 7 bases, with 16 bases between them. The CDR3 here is CSVVVGSVGGYTF. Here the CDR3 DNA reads TGCAGCGTTGTGGTTGGGAGTGTGGGTGGCTACACCTTC.

Here the CDR3 reads CASRLGGDSNQPQHF. For the CDR3, the DNA is TGTGCCAGCCGGCTCGGGGGGGATAGCAATCAGCCCCAGCATTTT. The chain joins TRBV27 to TRBJ1-5; a possible D gene is TRBD1 (5 bases). The germline V and J ends were trimmed by 8 bases and 0 bases, with 14 bases remaining between them. This CDR3 has 15 residues. Germline V gives CDR1 MNHEY, CDR2 SMNVEV (reference sequence).

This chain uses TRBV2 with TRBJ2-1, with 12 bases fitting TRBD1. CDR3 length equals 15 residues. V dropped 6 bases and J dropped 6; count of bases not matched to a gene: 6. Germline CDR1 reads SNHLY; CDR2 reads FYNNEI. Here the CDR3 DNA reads TGTGCCAGCAGGGTGGGACAGGGGGCCGCCAATGAGCAGTTCTTC. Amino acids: CASRVGQGAANEQFF.

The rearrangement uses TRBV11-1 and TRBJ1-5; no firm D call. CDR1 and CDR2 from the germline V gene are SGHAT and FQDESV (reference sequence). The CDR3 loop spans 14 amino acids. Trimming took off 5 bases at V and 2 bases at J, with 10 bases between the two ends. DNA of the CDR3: TGTGCCAGCAGCCCTGGGATAGGCAATCAGCCCCAGCATTTT. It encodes CASSPGIGNQPQHF.

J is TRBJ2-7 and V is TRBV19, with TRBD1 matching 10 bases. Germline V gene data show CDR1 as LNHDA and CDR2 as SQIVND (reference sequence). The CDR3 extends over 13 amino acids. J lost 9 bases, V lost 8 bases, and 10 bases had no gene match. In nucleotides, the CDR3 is TGTGCCAGTTCCGGGACAGGGGTTTTATGGCAGTACGTC. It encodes CASSGTGVLWQYV.

The CDR3 bases are TGTGCCAGCAGTAAACAGGGGCTCAAGAGCACCGGGGAGCTGTTTTTT. As protein: CASSKQGLKSTGELFF. The V and J genes are TRBV2 and TRBJ2-2; TRBD1 agrees at 7 bases. Trimming at V came to 5 bases and at J to 4 bases, leaving 10 bases not matched to a gene. In germline, CDR1 is SNHLY, CDR2 FYNNEI. The CDR3 totals 16 residues.

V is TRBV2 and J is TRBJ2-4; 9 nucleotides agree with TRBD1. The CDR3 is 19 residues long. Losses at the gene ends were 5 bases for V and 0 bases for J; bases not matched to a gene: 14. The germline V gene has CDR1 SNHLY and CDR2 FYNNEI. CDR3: CASSLDRGSRLVAKNIQYF. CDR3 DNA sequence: TGTGCCAGCAGTTTGGACAGGGGTTCCCGCCTAGTAGCCAAAAACATTCAGTACTTC.

In DNA form, the CDR3 reads TGTGCCACCAGCAGTGGTGGGGGGCACTCCTACAATGAGCAGTTCTTC. As protein: CATSSGGGHSYNEQFF. V gene TRBV15 combines with J gene TRBJ2-1, with D perhaps TRBD1 or TRBD2 (6 bases each). The length of the CDR3 is 16 residues. Trimming removed 3 bases at V and 0 bases at J, with 12 bases between. Looked up from germline, CDR1 is LNHNV and CDR2 is YYDKDF (reference sequence).

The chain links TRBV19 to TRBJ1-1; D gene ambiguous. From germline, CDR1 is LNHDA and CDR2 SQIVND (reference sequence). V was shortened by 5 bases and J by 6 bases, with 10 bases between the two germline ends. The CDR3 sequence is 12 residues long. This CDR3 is CASSLAFSEAFF. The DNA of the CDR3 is TGTGCCAGTAGTCTTGCCTTCTCTGAAGCTTTCTTT.

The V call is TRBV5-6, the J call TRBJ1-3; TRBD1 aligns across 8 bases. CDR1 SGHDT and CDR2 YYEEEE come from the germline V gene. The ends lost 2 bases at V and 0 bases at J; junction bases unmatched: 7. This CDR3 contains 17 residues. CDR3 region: CASSFRGRRISGNTIYF. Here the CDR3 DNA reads TGTGCCAGCAGCTTCAGGGGGCGGCGGATCTCTGGAAACACCATATATTTT. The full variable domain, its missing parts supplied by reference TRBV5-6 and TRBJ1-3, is DAGVTQSPTHLIKTRGQQVTLRCSPKSGHDTVSWYQQALGQGPQFIFQYYEEEERQRGNFPDRFSGHQFPNYSSELNVNALLLGDSALYLCASSFRGRRISGNTIYFGEGSWLTVV.

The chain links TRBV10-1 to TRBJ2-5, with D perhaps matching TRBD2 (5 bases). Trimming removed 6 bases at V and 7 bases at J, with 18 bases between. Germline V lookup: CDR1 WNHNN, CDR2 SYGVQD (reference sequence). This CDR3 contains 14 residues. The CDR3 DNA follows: TGCGCCAGCAGCGCGGACTCCCGAGGGAGGACCCAGTACTTC. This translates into CASSADSRGRTQYF.

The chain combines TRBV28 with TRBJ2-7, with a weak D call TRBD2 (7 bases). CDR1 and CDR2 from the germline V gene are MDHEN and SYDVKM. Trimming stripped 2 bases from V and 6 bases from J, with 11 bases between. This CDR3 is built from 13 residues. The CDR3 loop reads CASSLTGRGEQYV. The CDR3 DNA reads TGTGCCAGCAGTTTAACAGGGAGGGGCGAGCAGTACGTC.

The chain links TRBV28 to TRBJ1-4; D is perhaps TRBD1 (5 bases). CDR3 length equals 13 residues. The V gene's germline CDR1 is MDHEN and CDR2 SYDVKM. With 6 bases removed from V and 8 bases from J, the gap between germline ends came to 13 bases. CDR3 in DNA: TGTGCCAGCAGCCCGGGACCAAGGGAAAAACTGTTTTTT. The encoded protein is CASSPGPREKLFF.

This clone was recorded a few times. The CDR3 region is CASSKVLAGLIRTQSYEQYV. CDR3 sequence (DNA): TGTGCCAGCAGCAAAGTACTTGCGGGTCTGATAAGGACCCAATCCTACGAGCAGTACGTC. The chain couples TRBV21-1 to TRBJ2-7; the D call of TRBD2 is as the table states it, not checked on the DNA. TRBV21-1 is an annotated pseudogene. This CDR3 comprises 20 residues.

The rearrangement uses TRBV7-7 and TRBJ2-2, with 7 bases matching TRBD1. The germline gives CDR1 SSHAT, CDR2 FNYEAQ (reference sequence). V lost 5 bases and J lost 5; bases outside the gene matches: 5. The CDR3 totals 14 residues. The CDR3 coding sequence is TGTGCCAGCAGCCCCGGGACAGAGACCGGGGAGCTGTTTTTT. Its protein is CASSPGTETGELFF. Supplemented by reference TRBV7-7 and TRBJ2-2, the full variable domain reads GAGVSQSPRYKVTKRGQDVTLRCDPISSHATLYWYQQALGQGPEFLTYFNYEAQPDKSGLPSDRFSAERPEGSISTLTIQRTEQRDSAMYRCASSPGTETGELFFGEGSRLTVL.